This T cell receptor beta chain was sequenced in a study of T-cell reconstitution after alpha-beta-depleted transplantation in children. This clonotype has just a few counts. Molecular barcoding with unique molecular identifiers was used for the TCRbeta library. In TCRdb, the PCR reads were re-called with MiXCR into one record per CDR3 protein. The sample consists of 700,000 to 950,000 distinct CDR3 sequences, 16% of them appearing once. There are 14 residues in the CDR3. Trimming cost V 8 bases and J 3 bases, with 15 bases left between them. The V gene's germline CDR1 is SNHLY and CDR2 FYNNEI. Source: PBMCs, mostly from graft donor cells, taken 360 days after TCRalphabeta/CD19-depleted stem cell transplant. This sequence was found in a male patient aged 10 to 17 who had a stem cell transplant for acute lymphoblastic leukemia, so the T cells may come from the graft donor. The chain recombines TRBV2 with TRBJ2-3; tentative D call: TRBD2 (5 bases). CDR3 nucleotides: TGTGCCAGCCCAGAGGGAGTGTGGACAGATACGCAGTATTTT. It yields the protein CASPEGVWTDTQYF.